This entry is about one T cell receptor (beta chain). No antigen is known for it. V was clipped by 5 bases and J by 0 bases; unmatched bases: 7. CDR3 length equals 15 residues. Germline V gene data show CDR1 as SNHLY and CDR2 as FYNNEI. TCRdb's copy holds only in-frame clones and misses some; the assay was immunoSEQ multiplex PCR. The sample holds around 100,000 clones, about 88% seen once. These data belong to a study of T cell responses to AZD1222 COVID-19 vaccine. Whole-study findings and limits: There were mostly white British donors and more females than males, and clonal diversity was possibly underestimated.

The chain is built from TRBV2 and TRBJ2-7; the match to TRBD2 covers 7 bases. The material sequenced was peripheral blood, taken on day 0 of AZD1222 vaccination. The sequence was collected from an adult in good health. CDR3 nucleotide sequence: TGTGCCAGCAGTACCCCGGGGGGTAGCTCCTACGAGCAGTACTTC. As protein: CASSTPGGSSYEQYF.